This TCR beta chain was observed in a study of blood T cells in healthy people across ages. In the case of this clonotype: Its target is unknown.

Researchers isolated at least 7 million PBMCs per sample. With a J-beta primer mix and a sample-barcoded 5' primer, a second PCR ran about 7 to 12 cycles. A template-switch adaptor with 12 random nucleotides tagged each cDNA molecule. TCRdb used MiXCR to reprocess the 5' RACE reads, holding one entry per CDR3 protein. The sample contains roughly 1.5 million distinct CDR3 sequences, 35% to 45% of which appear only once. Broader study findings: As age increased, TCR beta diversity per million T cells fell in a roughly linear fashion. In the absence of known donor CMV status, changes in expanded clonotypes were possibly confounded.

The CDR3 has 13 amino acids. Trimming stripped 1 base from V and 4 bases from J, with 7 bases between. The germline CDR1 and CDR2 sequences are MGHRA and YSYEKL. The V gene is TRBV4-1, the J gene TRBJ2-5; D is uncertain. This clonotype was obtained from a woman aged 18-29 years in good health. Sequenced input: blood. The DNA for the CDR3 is TGCGCCAGCAGCCAAGTTGTAGTAGAGACCCAGTACTTC. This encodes CASSQVVVETQYF.